Detailed here is one TCR beta chain. It lacks a known antigen. No base-level quality is on record; no much larger clone is a single base apart. The collaborating institutions used their own protocols to collect whole blood in K2EDTA tubes. For TCRbeta analysis, collaborators shipped samples in one of three forms: frozen whole blood, isolated PBMCs, or DNA extracted from either of those sample types. The immunoSEQ Assay, a bias-controlled multiplex PCR, was used to amplify TCRbeta CDR3 regions from genomic DNA. The study's processing was this. The number of nucleated cells in each sample was estimated by amplification of reference gene primers within the assay. To quantify the absolute abundance of each unique TCRbeta CDR3 rearrangement, sequence reads were collapsed and filtered. For each sample, productive Simpson clonality was calculated as the square root of Simpson's diversity index over productive rearrangements. TCRdb took this table from immuneACCESS and kept in-frame rearrangements with V and J called. Such tables lack part of the clones; where checked against another copy, unresolved V genes explain under half of the gap, and the rest is unexplained. Clone size and the V and J calls come from that table; the DNA yielded D and trimming. The sample table contains 100,000 to 150,000 clones; only one count was recorded for roughly nine tenths of them. The ten most abundant clones make up around 7.7% of the sample.

Trimming at the junction amounts to 6 bases on V and 9 bases on J, and the germline ends lie 15 bases apart. CDR1 is given as MNHEY and CDR2 as SVGAGI, both from the germline V gene. Its CDR3 holds 13 amino acids, cysteine through phenylalanine. CDR3 DNA is the only sequence kept; it has 39 bases, read in frame from the first base. The data stem from a study of blood T cell repertoires in COVID-19 (dated by TCRdb to 2018 to 2020). Background on the whole study: Collaborator samples came from the United States, Italy and Spain and covered acute and convalescent phases of COVID-19. The material from the prospective study consisted of cDNA or gDNA derived from T cells, B-cell-depleted T cells, or PBMCs. Subjects who had been exposed to COVID-19, were actively infected with it, or had recovered from it provided the deeply sampled blood TCRbeta repertoires that made up the dataset. The repertoires were released in a freely available public database intended as a resource for research on the immune response to SARS-CoV-2. Samples were obtained from the ongoing ImmuneRACE study (first 160 participants) and from roughly 1,300 subjects provided by 6 global collaborators. Nearly every sample came with metadata listing a de-identified subject ID, COVID-19 status, age in years and sex. HLA class I and class II types, where available, came from metadata supplied by the sample provider rather than from assay-based typing. Findings and caveats that apply to the study as a whole: Clinical and demographic metadata were provided uncurated, with the amount varying by source and participant.

The rearrangement joined TRBV6-5 to TRBJ2-1; TRBD2 might be the D gene, on 5 matching bases. The sequence was collected from a human donor in a cohort sampled during active COVID-19. Sequenced input: peripheral blood. The DNA reads as follows: TGTGCCAGCAGCCGAGAACGCGAGGGTGAGCAGTTCTTC. Its translation reads: CASSREREGEQFF.